The 30 T cell receptor beta chains presented below share a single source sample, sequenced in a study of identical twins (dated by TCRdb to the mid-2010s). The library was obtained by 5' RACE. The instrument given in TCRdb is Illumina HiSeq 2000. Using fastp trimming at Q25 and MiXCR clonotype assembly, TCRdb reanalyzed the public sequencing data and kept in-frame beta chains. One record per CDR3 amino acid sequence lists the most common genes and DNA. This sample has over 550,000 distinct CDR3 sequences in its table, and roughly 7.2% of those were observed once. The top ten constitute 1.6% of the sample. This sample was also put to use in a study of yellow fever vaccine responses in identical twins.

The sequenced sample was PBMCs. Source of these receptors: a woman aged 18-35 years in good health.

The chain links TRBV7-9 to TRBJ2-1; 13 nucleotides line up with TRBD2. CDR3 length equals 17 residues. Germline CDR1 SEHNR, CDR2 FQNEAQ (reference sequence). The ends lost 4 bases at V and 5 bases at J; junction bases unmatched: 8. The CDR3 loop is CASSSRTSGGPDNEQFF. The CDR3, as DNA: TGTGCCAGCAGCTCCAGGACTAGCGGGGGACCAGACAATGAGCAGTTCTTC.

The chain joins TRBV11-2 to TRBJ2-3; D may match TRBD1 or TRBD2 (5 bases each). The germline V gene encodes CDR1 SGHAT and CDR2 FQNNGV. The CDR3 covers 18 residues. With 8 bases removed from V and 5 bases from J, the gap between germline ends came to 29 bases. The CDR3 DNA is TGTGCCAGCGGTTATGGGGAGCCATCGCCACCCCAGGGAGATACGCAGTATTTT. This sequence encodes CASGYGEPSPPQGDTQYF.

Ten or more counts support this clonotype. The rearrangement uses TRBV27 and TRBJ2-3; no firm D call. Germline V gene data show CDR1 as MNHEY and CDR2 as SMNVEV (reference sequence). Trimming took off 4 bases at V and 2 bases at J, with 16 bases between the two ends. This CDR3 is 16 amino acids long. CDR3 DNA sequence: TGTGCCAGCAGTTCGGTCTTTGTACCCCCCACAGATACGCAGTATTTT. Residues: CASSSVFVPPTDTQYF.

The sample holds a few counts of this clonotype. The rearrangement links TRBV10-2 to TRBJ2-1; D may be TRBD1 (6 bases). V lost 6 bases to trimming and J lost 5 bases, with 11 bases between them. CDR1 and CDR2 from the germline V gene are WSHSY and SAAADI. This CDR3 is 13 amino acids long. The CDR3 loop reads CASSKTGNNEQFF. CDR3 DNA: TGCGCCAGCAGCAAGACAGGTAACAATGAGCAGTTCTTC.

The chain has TRBV15 and TRBJ2-3; the D is unclear. The ends were cut back, 1 base at V and 2 bases at J, with 7 bases in the middle. This CDR3 is 14 amino acids long. Germline V gene sequence: CDR1 LNHNV, CDR2 YYDKDF (reference sequence). CDR3 nucleotide sequence: TGTGCCACCAGCAGAGTTGTCCTCACAGATACGCAGTATTTT. This gives the protein CATSRVVLTDTQYF.

There are many counts of this clonotype. V is TRBV4-1 and J is TRBJ2-7; 11 bases align to TRBD2. CDR1 is MGHRA, CDR2 YSYEKL, per germline. This CDR3 has 18 residues. After removal of 0 bases from V and 5 bases from J, the junction contained 12 bases not matched to a gene. This CDR3 reads CASSQDPYVLAGVHEQYF. The CDR3, as DNA: TGCGCCAGCAGCCAAGATCCCTACGTACTAGCGGGAGTCCACGAGCAGTACTTC.

This clonotype was detected many times. The chain joins TRBV2 to TRBJ2-2; D perhaps matches TRBD2 (6 bases). Germline V lookup: CDR1 SNHLY, CDR2 FYNNEI. The CDR3 consists of 14 residues. V was cut by 4 bases and J by 3 bases, with 9 bases left in between. The CDR3 DNA is TGTGCCAGCAGTGTCAGCGGGTACACCGGGGAGCTGTTTTTT. It translates to CASSVSGYTGELFF.

This chain links TRBV3-1 with TRBJ2-3; TRBD2 matches 12 bases. The V and J ends lost 3 bases and 0 bases, in that order; junction bases with no gene match: 7. Per the germline V gene, CDR1 is LGHDT and CDR2 is YNNKEL (reference sequence). The CDR3 length is 18 residues. CDR3 residues: CASSHTGTSGPSTDTQYF. The DNA of the CDR3 is TGTGCCAGCAGCCATACTGGGACTAGCGGGCCCAGCACAGATACGCAGTATTTT.

This clonotype has a count of ten or more. The chain links TRBV12-3 or TRBV12-4 to TRBJ2-1; D possibly corresponds to TRBD2 (5 bases). The CDR3 is 13 residues long. The ends were cut back, 1 base at V and 6 bases at J, with 7 bases in the middle. This CDR3 is CASSLGGINEQFF. CDR3 sequence (DNA): TGTGCCAGCAGTTTAGGAGGGATCAATGAGCAGTTCTTC.

This clonotype was seen a handful of times. V usage is TRBV20-1 and J usage is TRBJ2-7, with D tentatively TRBD2 (6 bases). Germline V gives CDR1 DFQATT, CDR2 SNEGSKA (reference sequence). Trimming removed 3 bases from V and 0 bases from J, with 9 bases in between. The CDR3 is made up of 13 amino acids. This CDR3 is CSARGGVSYEQYF. Written as DNA, the CDR3 is TGCAGTGCTAGGGGCGGGGTCTCCTACGAGCAGTACTTC.

This clonotype was counted between two and nine times. The CDR3 spells CASSQAGVAHGDIEQFF. The CDR3, as DNA: TGTGCCAGCAGTCAAGCAGGGGTAGCGCACGGGGACATTGAGCAGTTCTTC. The V call is TRBV7-9, the J call TRBJ2-1; D is possibly TRBD1 (6 bases). V was shortened by 6 bases and J by 9 bases, with 27 bases between the two germline ends. This CDR3 has 17 amino acids. Germline V gene sequence: CDR1 SEHNR, CDR2 FQNEAQ (reference sequence).

Ten or more counts support this clonotype. This chain connects TRBV29-1 to TRBJ1-2; 8 bases line up with TRBD1. The CDR3 contains 12 residues. Trimming at V came to 7 bases and at J to 4 bases, leaving 5 bases not matched to a gene. Germline V gene sequence: CDR1 SQVTM, CDR2 ANQGSEA. The CDR3 bases are TGCAGCGGGGGACAGGACCCCTATGGCTACACCTTC. Amino acid sequence: CSGGQDPYGYTF.

Many counts were recorded for this clonotype. The rearrangement joins TRBV10-3 to TRBJ2-4; no firm D call. This CDR3 is 16 amino acids long. The V end was cut by 0 bases, the J end by 1 base, with 10 bases between. The V gene's germline CDR1 is ENHRY and CDR2 SYGVKD. The CDR3 is CAISESVFGAKNIQYF. Written as DNA, the CDR3 is TGTGCCATCAGTGAGTCGGTTTTTGGGGCCAAAAACATTCAGTACTTC.

The chain links TRBV12-3 or TRBV12-4 to TRBJ2-1; D call uncertain. CDR3 length: 18 amino acids. Trimming left V 0 bases short and J 0 bases short, with 15 bases between. The chain's CDR3 is CASSLAHGRSSSYNEQFF. CDR3 DNA: TGTGCCAGCAGTTTAGCGCACGGTAGAAGTAGCTCCTACAATGAGCAGTTCTTC.

This clonotype was recorded many times. The chain recombines TRBV10-2 with TRBJ2-3, with TRBD2 matching over 10 bases. CDR1 and CDR2 (germline): WSHSY, SAAADI. V trimming: 2 bases; J trimming: 4 bases; junction bases outside the gene matches: 3. The CDR3 is made up of 15 amino acids. The CDR3 coding sequence is TGCGCCAGCAGTGAGACTAGCGGGGTTGCAGATACGCAGTATTTT. Its translation: CASSETSGVADTQYF.

This clonotype appeared many times. The chain joins TRBV2 to TRBJ2-1; TRBD2 matches 9 bases. V lost 5 bases to trimming and J lost 9 bases; unmatched junction nucleotides: 11. CDR1 is SNHLY and CDR2 is FYNNEI in the germline V gene. CDR3 length equals 15 residues. The CDR3 DNA sequence: TGTGCCAGCAGTCTAGACGGACTAGCGCGGGGTGAGCAGTTCTTC. Protein product: CASSLDGLARGEQFF.

This clonotype was seen more than once but under ten times. The chain joins TRBV5-6 to TRBJ1-1; D might be TRBD1 (6 bases). Trimming left V 7 bases short and J 8 bases short, with 12 bases between. The CDR3 runs 11 residues. Germline V gene data show CDR1 as SGHDT and CDR2 as YYEEEE. CDR3: CASSRQVEAFF. CDR3 DNA: TGTGCCAGCTCCAGACAGGTAGAAGCTTTCTTT.

This clonotype was picked up a small number of times. V gene TRBV7-8 combines with J gene TRBJ2-3; tentative D call: TRBD1 (5 bases). The CDR3 sequence is 16 residues long. Trimming took off 5 bases at V and 2 bases at J, with 17 bases between the two ends. Germline lookup yields CDR1 SGHVS and CDR2 FQNEAQ. The CDR3 DNA reads as TGTGCCAGCAGCCCTACCCTACAGGAACTCACAGATACGCAGTATTTT. Amino acids: CASSPTLQELTDTQYF.

This clonotype was counted ten times or more. The V and J genes are TRBV12-3 or TRBV12-4 and TRBJ1-2, with unresolved D. V lost 1 base, J lost 8 bases, and 11 bases lay in between. The CDR3 runs 13 residues. CDR3 residues: CASSLGLPGGYTF. The CDR3 nucleotides read TGTGCCAGCAGTTTAGGCCTCCCCGGAGGCTACACCTTC.

This clonotype was detected ten times or more. The chain links TRBV12-3 or TRBV12-4 to TRBJ2-1; D is perhaps TRBD1 or TRBD2 (5 bases each). CDR3 size: 15 residues. V dropped 7 bases and J dropped 6 bases, with 19 bases sitting between them. In DNA, the CDR3 is TGTGCCAGCAACCCTTCGGGGCCATCTGGCAATGAGCAGTTCTTC. Encoded protein: CASNPSGPSGNEQFF.

This clonotype was recorded many times. V usage is TRBV28 and J usage is TRBJ2-3, with D perhaps TRBD1 or TRBD2 (5 bases each). CDR1 and CDR2 (germline): MDHEN, SYDVKM. Trimming left V 5 bases short and J 9 bases short, with 12 bases between. This CDR3 comprises 12 residues. DNA for the CDR3: TGTGCCAGCAGTCCAGGTCGGGACACGCAGTATTTT. Translated: CASSPGRDTQYF.

This clonotype came up many times. This chain connects TRBV6-1 to TRBJ2-1, with TRBD1 matching 7 bases. The CDR3 is 14 residues long. Germline-derived CDR1 and CDR2 are MNHNS and SASEGT. Germline trimming cut 7 bases from V and 4 bases from J; bases unmatched to any gene: 7. CDR3: CASTPGQRYNEQFF. DNA of the CDR3: TGTGCCAGCACCCCGGGACAGAGGTACAATGAGCAGTTCTTC.

This clonotype was recorded a few times. This sequence joins TRBV7-9 and TRBJ2-7; D is possibly TRBD1 (5 bases). The CDR3 consists of 13 residues. V dropped 5 bases and J dropped 0 bases, with 8 bases sitting between them. Germline CDR1 reads SEHNR; CDR2 reads FQNEAQ (reference sequence). CDR3 region: CASSARGSYEQYF. CDR3 bases: TGTGCCAGCAGCGCAAGGGGCTCCTACGAGCAGTACTTC.

This clonotype has only a few counts. The chain links TRBV6-1 to TRBJ2-7, with D perhaps TRBD2 (6 bases). The CDR3 has 19 amino acids. V shed 0 bases and J shed 0 bases, with 21 bases lying between them. In germline, CDR1 is MNHNS, CDR2 SASEGT. The CDR3, as DNA: TGTGCCAGCAGTGAAGCTTTGGCGGGGATAAGACCTCACTCCTACGAGCAGTACGTC. Protein: CASSEALAGIRPHSYEQYV.

This clonotype was observed at least ten times. This chain links TRBV4-1 with TRBJ2-1; D is perhaps TRBD1 (5 bases). Trimming removed 5 bases from V and 5 bases from J, with 13 bases in between. From germline, CDR1 is MGHRA and CDR2 YSYEKL. The CDR3 sequence is 14 residues long. For the CDR3, the DNA is TGCGCCAGCAGCGCAGGGATCGTCCACAATGAGCAGTTCTTC. This gives the protein CASSAGIVHNEQFF.

This clonotype was recorded many times. The chain combines TRBV20-1 with TRBJ1-1, with 7 bases that match TRBD1. The germline V gene has CDR1 DFQATT and CDR2 SNEGSKA (reference sequence). Germline trimming cut 0 bases from V and 1 base from J; bases unmatched to any gene: 5. CDR3 length: 15 residues. CDR3 residues: CSARESGTENTEAFF. The CDR3 DNA follows: TGCAGTGCTAGAGAGTCCGGGACAGAGAACACTGAAGCTTTCTTT.

This clonotype was picked up many times. This sequence joins TRBV12-3 or TRBV12-4 and TRBJ1-5; 7 bases map to TRBD1. The CDR3 consists of 17 residues. V lost 1 base to trimming and J lost 0 bases; unmatched junction nucleotides: 6. CDR3 in amino acids: CASSLGADRNSNQPQHF. CDR3 in DNA: TGTGCCAGCAGTTTAGGGGCGGACAGGAATAGCAATCAGCCCCAGCATTTT.

This clonotype was detected only a few times. The chain uses TRBV6-6 and TRBJ1-5; maybe TRBD1 (5 bases). Germline V gene data show CDR1 as MNHNY and CDR2 as SVGAGI (reference sequence). This CDR3 has 12 amino acids. V lost 0 bases and J 13 bases, leaving 10 bases between the germline ends. The CDR3 region has the DNA TGTGCCAGCAGTTACTCGAGTGGGACGCAGCATTTT. Amino acids: CASSYSSGTQHF.

V gene TRBV6-2 or TRBV6-3 combines with J gene TRBJ2-7; D is ambiguous. There are 15 residues in the CDR3. Germline V lookup: CDR1 MNHEY, CDR2 SVGEGT. Trimming took off 2 bases at V and 0 bases at J, with 11 bases between the two ends. CDR3 nucleotides: TGTGCCAGCAGTTACGTCTACCTGAGCTCCTACGAGCAGTACTTC. This sequence encodes CASSYVYLSSYEQYF.

In this sample, this clonotype turned up many times. The V gene is TRBV7-8, the J gene TRBJ2-7, with 8 bases matching TRBD2. Germline assignment: CDR1 SGHVS and CDR2 FQNEAQ. The V and J ends lost 4 bases and 3 bases, in that order; junction bases with no gene match: 8. The CDR3 consists of 15 residues. As DNA, the CDR3 is TGTGCCAGCAGCTCCCTACTAGCGGAATTCTACGAGCAGTACTTC. Translated, it gives CASSSLLAEFYEQYF. The entire variable domain, with the rest obtained from reference TRBV7-8 and TRBJ2-7, is as follows: GAGVSQSPRYKVAKRGQDVALRCDPISGHVSLFWYQQALGQGPEFLTYFQNEAQLDKSGLPSDRFFAERPEGSVSTLKIQRTQQEDSAVYLCASSSLLAEFYEQYFGPGTRLTVT.